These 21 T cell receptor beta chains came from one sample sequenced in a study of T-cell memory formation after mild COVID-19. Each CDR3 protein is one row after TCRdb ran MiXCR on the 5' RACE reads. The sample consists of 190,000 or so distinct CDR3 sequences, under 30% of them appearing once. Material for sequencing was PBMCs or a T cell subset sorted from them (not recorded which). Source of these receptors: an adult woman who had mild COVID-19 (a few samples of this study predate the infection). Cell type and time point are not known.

CDR3 sequence reads: CASSLGSMGNSPLHF. For the CDR3, the DNA is TGCGCCAGCAGCCTAGGAAGTATGGGGAATTCACCCCTCCACTTT. V gene TRBV5-1 combines with J gene TRBJ1-6, with D unresolved. CDR1 is SGHRS, CDR2 YFSETQ, per germline. The CDR3 spans 15 residues. Trimming took off 4 bases at V and 7 bases at J, with 15 bases between the two ends.

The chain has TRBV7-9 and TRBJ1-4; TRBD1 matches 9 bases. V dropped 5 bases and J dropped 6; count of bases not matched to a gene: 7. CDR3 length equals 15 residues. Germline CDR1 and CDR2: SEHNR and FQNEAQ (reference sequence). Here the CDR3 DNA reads TGTGCCAGCAGCAGAGGACAGGGGCGGGATGAAAAACTGTTTTTT. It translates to CASSRGQGRDEKLFF.

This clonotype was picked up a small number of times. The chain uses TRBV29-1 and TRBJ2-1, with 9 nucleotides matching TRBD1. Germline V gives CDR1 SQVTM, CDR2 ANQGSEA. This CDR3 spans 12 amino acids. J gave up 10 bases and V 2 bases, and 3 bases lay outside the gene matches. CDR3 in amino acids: CSVEHRGLEQFF. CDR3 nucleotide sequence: TGCAGCGTTGAACACAGGGGGCTAGAGCAGTTCTTC.

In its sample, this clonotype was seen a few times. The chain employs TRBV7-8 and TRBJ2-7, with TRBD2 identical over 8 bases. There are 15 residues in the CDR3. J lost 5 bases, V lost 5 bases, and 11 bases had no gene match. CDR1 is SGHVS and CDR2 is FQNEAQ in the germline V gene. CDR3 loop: CASSRDGRAIHEQYF. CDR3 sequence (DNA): TGTGCCAGCAGCCGGGACGGGAGGGCCATTCACGAGCAGTACTTC.

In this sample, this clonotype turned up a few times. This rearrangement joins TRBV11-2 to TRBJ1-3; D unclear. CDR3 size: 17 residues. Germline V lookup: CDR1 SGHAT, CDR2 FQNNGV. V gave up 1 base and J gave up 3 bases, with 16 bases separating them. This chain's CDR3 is CASSLVGLGGLGNTIYF. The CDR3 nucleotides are TGTGCCAGCAGCTTAGTCGGGTTGGGCGGACTTGGAAACACCATATATTTT. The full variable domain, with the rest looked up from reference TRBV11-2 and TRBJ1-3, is EAGVAQSPRYKIIEKRQSVAFWCNPISGHATLYWYQQILGQGPKLLIQFQNNGVVDDSQLPKDRFSAERLKGVDSTLKIQPAKLEDSAVYLCASSLVGLGGLGNTIYFGEGSWLTVV.

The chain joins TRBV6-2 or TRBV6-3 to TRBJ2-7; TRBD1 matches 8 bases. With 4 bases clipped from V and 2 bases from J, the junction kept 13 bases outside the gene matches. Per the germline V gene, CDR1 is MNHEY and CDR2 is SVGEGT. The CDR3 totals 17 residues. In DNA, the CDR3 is TGTGCCAGCAGTTCTGGCAGGGGGCGAGTTCGCGCCTACGAGCAGTACTTC. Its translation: CASSSGRGRVRAYEQYF.

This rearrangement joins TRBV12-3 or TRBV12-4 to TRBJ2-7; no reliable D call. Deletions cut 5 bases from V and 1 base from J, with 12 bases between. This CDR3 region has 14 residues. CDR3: CASSIDPDSYEQYF. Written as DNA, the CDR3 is TGTGCCAGCAGTATCGATCCTGATTCCTACGAGCAGTACTTC.

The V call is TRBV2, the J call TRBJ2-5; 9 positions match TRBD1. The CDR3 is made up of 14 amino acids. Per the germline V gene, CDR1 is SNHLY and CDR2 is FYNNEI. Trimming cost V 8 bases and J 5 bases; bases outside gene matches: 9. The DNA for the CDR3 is TGTGCCAGCGATGGACAGGGGTTAGTGGAGACCCAGTACTTC. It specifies CASDGQGLVETQYF. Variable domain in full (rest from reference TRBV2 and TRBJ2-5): EPEVTQTPSHQVTQMGQEVILRCVPISNHLYFYWYRQILGQKVEFLVSFYNNEISEKSEIFDDQFSVERPDGSNFTLKIRSTKLEDSAMYFCASDGQGLVETQYFGPGTRLLVL.

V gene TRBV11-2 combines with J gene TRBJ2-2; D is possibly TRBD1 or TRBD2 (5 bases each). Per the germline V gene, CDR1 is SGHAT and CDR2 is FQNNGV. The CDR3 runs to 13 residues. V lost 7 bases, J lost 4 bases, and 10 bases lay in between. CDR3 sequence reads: CASKGPATGELFF. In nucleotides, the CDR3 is TGTGCCAGCAAGGGACCCGCCACCGGGGAGCTGTTTTTT.

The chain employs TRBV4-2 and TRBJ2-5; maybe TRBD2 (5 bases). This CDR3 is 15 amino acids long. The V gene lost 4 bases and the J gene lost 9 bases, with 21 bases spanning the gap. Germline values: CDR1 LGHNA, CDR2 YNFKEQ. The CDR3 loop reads CASSPPGALRDAQYF. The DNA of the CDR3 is TGTGCCAGCAGCCCACCAGGTGCGCTTCGGGATGCCCAGTACTTC.

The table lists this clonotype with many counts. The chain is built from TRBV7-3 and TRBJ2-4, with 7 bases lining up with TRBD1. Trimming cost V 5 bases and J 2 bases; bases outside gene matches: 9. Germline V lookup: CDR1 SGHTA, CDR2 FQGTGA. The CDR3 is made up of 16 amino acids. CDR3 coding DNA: TGTGCCAGCAGCGCACAGGGGATGGGGACCAAAAACATTCAGTACTTC. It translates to CASSAQGMGTKNIQYF.

Here the CDR3 DNA reads TGTGCCAGCTCGCCGACAGACCGAGGGACCGGGGAGCTGTTTTTT. Residues: CASSPTDRGTGELFF. V is TRBV12-3 or TRBV12-4 and J is TRBJ2-2; D may match TRBD1 or TRBD2 (5 bases each). The CDR3 loop spans 15 amino acids. Trimming took 8 bases from V and 5 from J, leaving 18 bases between them.

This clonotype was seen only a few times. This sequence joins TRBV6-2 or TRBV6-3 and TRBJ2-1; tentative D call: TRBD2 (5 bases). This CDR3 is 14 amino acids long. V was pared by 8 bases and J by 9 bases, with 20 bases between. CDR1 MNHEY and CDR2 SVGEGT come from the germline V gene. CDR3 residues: CASGDLALSFEQFF. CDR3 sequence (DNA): TGTGCCAGCGGAGACCTAGCTCTTAGCTTTGAGCAGTTCTTC.

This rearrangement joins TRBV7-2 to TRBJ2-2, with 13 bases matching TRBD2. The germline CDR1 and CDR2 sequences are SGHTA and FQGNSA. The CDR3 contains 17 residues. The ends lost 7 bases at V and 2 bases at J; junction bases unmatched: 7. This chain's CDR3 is CASTGLAGVFNTGELFF. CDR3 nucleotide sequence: TGTGCCAGCACTGGACTAGCGGGAGTGTTCAACACCGGGGAGCTGTTTTTT.

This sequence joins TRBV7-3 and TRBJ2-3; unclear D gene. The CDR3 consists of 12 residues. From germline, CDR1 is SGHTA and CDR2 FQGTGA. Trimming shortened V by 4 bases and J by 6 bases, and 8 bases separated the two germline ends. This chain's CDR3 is CASSSNTDTQYF. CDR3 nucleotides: TGTGCCAGCAGCTCGAACACGGATACGCAGTATTTT.

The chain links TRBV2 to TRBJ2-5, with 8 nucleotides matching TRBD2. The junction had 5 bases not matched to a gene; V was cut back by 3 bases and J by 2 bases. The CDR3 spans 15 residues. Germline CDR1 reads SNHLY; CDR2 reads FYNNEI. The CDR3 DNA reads TGTGCCAGCAGTGATCAGCGGGGGCCTCAAGAGACCCAGTACTTC. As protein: CASSDQRGPQETQYF.

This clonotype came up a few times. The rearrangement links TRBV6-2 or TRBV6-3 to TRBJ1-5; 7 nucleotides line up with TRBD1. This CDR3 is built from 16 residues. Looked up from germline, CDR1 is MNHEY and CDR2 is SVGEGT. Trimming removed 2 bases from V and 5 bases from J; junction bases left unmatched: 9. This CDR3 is CASSYPDRVGDQPQHF. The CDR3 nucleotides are TGTGCCAGCAGTTACCCCGACAGGGTTGGGGATCAGCCCCAGCATTTT.

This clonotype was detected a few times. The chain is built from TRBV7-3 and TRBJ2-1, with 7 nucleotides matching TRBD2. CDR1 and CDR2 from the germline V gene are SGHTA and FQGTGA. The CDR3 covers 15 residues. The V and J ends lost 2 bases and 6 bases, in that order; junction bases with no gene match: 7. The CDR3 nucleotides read TGTGCCAGCAGCTTAGGGGTTAGGGAGGGCAATGAGCAGTTCTTC. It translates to CASSLGVREGNEQFF.

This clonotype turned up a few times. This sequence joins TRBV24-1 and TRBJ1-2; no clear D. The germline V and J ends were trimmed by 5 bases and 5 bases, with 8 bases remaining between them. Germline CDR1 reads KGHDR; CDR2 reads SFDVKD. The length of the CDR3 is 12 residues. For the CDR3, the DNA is TGTGCCACCAGTGCTGAGAGTTATGGCTACACCTTC. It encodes CATSAESYGYTF.

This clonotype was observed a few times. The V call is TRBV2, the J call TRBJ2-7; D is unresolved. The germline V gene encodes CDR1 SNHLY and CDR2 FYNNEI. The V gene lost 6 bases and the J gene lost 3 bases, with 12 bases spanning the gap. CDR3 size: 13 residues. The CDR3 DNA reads TGTGCCAGCAGGGCACCGGACGGCTACGAGCAGTACTTC. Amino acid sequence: CASRAPDGYEQYF.

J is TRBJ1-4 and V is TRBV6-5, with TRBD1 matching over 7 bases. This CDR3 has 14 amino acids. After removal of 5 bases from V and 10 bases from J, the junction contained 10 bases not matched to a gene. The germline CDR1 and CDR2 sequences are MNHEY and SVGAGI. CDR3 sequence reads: CASSPGTATGKLFF. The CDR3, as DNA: TGTGCCAGCAGTCCCGGGACAGCCACCGGAAAACTGTTTTTT.